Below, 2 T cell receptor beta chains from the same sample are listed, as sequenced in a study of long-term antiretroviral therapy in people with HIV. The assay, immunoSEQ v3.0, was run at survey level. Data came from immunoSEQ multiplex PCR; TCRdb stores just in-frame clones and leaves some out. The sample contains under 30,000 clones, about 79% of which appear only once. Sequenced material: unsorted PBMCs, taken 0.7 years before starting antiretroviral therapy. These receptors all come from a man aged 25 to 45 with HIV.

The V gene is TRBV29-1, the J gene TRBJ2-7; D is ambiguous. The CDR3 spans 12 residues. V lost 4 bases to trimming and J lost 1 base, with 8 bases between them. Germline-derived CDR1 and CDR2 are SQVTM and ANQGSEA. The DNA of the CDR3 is TGCAGCGTTGGGGTGGGGTCCTACGAGCAGTACTTC. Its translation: CSVGVGSYEQYF.

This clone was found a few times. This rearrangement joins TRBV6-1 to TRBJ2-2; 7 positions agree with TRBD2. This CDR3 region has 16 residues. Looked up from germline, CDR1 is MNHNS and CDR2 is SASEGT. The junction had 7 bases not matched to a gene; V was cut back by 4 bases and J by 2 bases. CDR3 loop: CASSADRGVNTGELFF. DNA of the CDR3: TGTGCCAGCAGTGCCGACCGGGGGGTTAACACCGGGGAGCTGTTTTTT.